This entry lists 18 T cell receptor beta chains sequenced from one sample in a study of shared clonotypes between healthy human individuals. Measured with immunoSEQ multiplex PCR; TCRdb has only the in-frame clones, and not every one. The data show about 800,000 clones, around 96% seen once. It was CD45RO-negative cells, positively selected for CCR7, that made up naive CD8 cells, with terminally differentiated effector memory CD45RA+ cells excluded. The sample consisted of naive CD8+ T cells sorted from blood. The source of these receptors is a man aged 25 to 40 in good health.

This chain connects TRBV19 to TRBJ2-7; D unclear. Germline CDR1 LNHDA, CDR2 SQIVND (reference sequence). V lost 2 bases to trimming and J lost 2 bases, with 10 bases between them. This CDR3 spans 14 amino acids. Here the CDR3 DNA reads TGTGCCAGTAGTATAAACGGCATTCCCTACGAGCAGTACTTC. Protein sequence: CASSINGIPYEQYF. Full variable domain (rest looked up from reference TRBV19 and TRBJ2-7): DGGITQSPKYLFRKEGQNVTLSCEQNLNHDAMYWYRQDPGQGLRLIYYSQIVNDFQKGDIAEGYSVSREKKESFPLTVTSAQKNPTAFYLCASSINGIPYEQYFGPGTRLTVT.

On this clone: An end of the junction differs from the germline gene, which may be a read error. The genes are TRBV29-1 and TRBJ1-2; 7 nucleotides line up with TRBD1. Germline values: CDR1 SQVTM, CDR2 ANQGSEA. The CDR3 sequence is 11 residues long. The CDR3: CSVEDRTGKLF. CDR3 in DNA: TGCAGCGTTGAAGATCGGACAGGAAAATTGTTC.

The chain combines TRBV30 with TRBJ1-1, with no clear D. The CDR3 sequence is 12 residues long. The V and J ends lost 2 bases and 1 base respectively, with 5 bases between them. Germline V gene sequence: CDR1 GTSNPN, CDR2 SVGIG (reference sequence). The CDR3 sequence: CAWSLGNTEAFF. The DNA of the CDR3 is TGTGCCTGGAGTTTAGGGAACACTGAAGCTTTCTTT.

CDR3 sequence reads: CASSESPGQGLTGELFF. The CDR3 bases are TGCGCCAGCAGTGAATCACCGGGACAGGGGCTGACCGGGGAGCTGTTTTTT. This chain uses TRBV10-1 with TRBJ2-2, with TRBD1 matching 10 bases. Germline assignment: CDR1 WNHNN and CDR2 SYGVQD (reference sequence). V gave up 3 bases and J gave up 5 bases; unmatched junction bases: 9. The CDR3 totals 17 residues.

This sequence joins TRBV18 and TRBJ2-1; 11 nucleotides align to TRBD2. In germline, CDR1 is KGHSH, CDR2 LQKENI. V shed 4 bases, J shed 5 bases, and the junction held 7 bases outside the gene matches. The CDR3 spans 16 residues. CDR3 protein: CASSRATSGTNNEQFF. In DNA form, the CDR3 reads TGTGCCAGCTCACGAGCGACTAGCGGGACAAACAATGAGCAGTTCTTC.

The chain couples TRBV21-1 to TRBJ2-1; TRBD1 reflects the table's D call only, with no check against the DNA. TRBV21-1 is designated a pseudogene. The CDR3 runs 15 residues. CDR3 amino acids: CASSPPGQGVHEQFF. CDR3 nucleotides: TGTGCCAGCAGCCCACCGGGACAGGGAGTGCATGAGCAGTTCTTC.

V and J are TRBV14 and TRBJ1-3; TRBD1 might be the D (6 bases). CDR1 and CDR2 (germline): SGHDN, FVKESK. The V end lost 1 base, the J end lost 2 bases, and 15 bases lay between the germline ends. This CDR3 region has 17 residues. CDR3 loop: CASSQVGPNRAGNTIYF. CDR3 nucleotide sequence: TGTGCCAGCAGCCAAGTTGGCCCCAACAGGGCTGGAAACACCATATATTTT. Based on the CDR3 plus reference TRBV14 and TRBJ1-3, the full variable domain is EAGVTQFPSHSVIEKGQTVTLRCDPISGHDNLYWYRRVMGKEIKFLLHFVKESKQDESGMPNNRFLAERTGGTYSTLKVQPAELEDSGVYFCASSQVGPNRAGNTIYFGEGSWLTVV.

CDR3 loop: CASRPGQGGRYYEQYF. The CDR3 region has the DNA TGTGCCAGCAGGCCGGGACAGGGGGGCCGATACTACGAGCAGTACTTC. The rearrangement joins TRBV27 to TRBJ2-7; 11 bases line up with TRBD1. Germline CDR1 reads MNHEY; CDR2 reads SMNVEV (reference sequence). Trimming took 6 bases from V and 3 from J; bases not matched to a gene: 10. This CDR3 has 16 residues.

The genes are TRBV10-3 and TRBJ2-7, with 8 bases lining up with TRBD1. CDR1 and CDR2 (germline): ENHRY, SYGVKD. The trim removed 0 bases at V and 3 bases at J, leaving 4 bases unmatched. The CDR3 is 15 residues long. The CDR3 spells CAISESETGDYEQYF. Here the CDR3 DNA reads TGTGCCATCAGTGAGTCTGAGACAGGGGACTACGAGCAGTACTTC.

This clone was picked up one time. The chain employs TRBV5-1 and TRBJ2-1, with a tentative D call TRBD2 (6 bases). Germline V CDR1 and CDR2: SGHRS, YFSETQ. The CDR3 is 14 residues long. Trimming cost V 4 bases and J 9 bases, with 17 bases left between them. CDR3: CASSDGWGVSEQFF. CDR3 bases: TGCGCCAGCAGCGACGGATGGGGGGTGAGTGAGCAGTTCTTC.

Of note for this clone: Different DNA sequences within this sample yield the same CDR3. CDR3 nucleotides: TGTGCCAGCAGACAGGGCCCCTCCTACGAGCAGTACTTC. Its protein is CASRQGPSYEQYF. The V gene is TRBV2, the J gene TRBJ2-7; D may be TRBD1 (6 bases). The germline V gene has CDR1 SNHLY and CDR2 FYNNEI. The CDR3 sequence is 13 residues long. V lost 6 bases and J 0 bases, leaving 9 bases between the germline ends.

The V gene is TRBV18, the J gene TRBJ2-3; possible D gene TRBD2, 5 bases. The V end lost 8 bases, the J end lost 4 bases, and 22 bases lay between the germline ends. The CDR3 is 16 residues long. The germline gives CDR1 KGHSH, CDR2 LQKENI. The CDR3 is CASPSPMKSEADTQYF. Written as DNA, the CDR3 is TGTGCCAGCCCGTCACCGATGAAGTCGGAGGCAGATACGCAGTATTTT.

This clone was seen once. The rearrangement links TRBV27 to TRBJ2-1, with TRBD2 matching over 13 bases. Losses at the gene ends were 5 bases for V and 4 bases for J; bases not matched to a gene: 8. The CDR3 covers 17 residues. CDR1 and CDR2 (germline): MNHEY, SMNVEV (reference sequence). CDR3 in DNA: TGTGCCAGCAGTCCAGGGACTAGCGGGACGTTTTACAATGAGCAGTTCTTC. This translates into CASSPGTSGTFYNEQFF.

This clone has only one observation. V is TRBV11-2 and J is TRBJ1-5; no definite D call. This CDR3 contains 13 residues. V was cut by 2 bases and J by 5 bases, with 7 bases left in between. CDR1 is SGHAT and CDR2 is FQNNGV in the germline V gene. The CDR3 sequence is CASSLWAYQPQHF. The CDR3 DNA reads TGTGCCAGCAGCTTATGGGCCTATCAGCCCCAGCATTTT.

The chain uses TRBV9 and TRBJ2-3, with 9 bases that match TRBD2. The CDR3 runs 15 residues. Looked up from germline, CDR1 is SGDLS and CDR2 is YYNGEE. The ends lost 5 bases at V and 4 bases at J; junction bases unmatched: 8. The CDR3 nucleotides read TGTGCCAGCAGTTTTAGCGGGAGTTCCCCAGATACGCAGTATTTT. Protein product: CASSFSGSSPDTQYF.

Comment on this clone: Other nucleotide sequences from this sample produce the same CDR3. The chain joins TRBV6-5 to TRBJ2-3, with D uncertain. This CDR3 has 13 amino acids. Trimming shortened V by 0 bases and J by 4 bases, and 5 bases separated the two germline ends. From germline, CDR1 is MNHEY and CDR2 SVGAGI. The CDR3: CASSYSGADTQYF. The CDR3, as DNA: TGTGCCAGCAGTTACTCCGGTGCAGATACGCAGTATTTT.

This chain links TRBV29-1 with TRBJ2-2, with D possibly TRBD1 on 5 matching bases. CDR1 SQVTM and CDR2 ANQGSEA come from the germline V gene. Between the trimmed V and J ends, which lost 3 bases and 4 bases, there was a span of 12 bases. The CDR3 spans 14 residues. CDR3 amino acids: CSVEAGSGTGELFF. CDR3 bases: TGCAGCGTTGAGGCAGGGTCTGGCACCGGGGAGCTGTTTTTT.

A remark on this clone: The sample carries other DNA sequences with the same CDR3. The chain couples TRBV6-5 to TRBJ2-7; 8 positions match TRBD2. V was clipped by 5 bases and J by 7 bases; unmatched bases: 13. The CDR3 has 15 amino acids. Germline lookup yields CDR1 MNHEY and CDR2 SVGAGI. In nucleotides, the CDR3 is TGTGCCAGCAGTAACGCCGGGACTAGAGGCCATGAGCAGTACTTC. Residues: CASSNAGTRGHEQYF.